What follows is one TCR beta chain and its context. Authors' data handling: Reference gene primer amplification gave estimated nucleated cell counts. Sequenced by immunoSEQ multiplex PCR; TCRdb stores in-frame clones only, minus some. The V and J calls and clone size come from that table; D and trimming were worked out from the DNA. The data contain about 59,000 clones, 70% to 90% of them seen just once; the ten biggest clones take up roughly 6.7%. The record originates from a study of blood T cell repertoires in COVID-19. Study-wide context: COVID-19 samples from acute and convalescent phases originated in the United States, Italy and Spain. PBMCs, B-cell-depleted T cells, or T cells were the source of the cDNA or gDNA that made up the material.

Germline V lookup: CDR1 SGHAT, CDR2 FQNNGV. The CDR3 length is 13 residues. After removal of 3 bases from V and 8 bases from J, the junction contained 3 bases not matched to a gene. The rearrangement links TRBV11-2 to TRBJ1-4; 7 bases agree with TRBD1. The sequence came from a man aged 60-69 years with acute or convalescent COVID-19. Sample: peripheral blood. CDR3 bases: TGTGCCAGCAGCTTCTACAGGGGCGAAAAACTGTTTTTT. It codes for CASSFYRGEKLFF.